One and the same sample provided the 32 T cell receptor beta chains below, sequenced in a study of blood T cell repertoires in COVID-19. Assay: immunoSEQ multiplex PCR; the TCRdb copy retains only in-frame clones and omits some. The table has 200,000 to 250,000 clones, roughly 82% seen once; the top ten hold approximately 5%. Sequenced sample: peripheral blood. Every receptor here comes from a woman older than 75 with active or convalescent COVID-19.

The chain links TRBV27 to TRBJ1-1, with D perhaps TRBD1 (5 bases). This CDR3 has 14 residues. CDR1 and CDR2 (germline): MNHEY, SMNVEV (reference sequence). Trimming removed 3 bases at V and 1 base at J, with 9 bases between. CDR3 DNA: TGTGCCAGCAGTTTTCTAGGGGCGAACACTGAAGCTTTCTTT. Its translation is CASSFLGANTEAFF.

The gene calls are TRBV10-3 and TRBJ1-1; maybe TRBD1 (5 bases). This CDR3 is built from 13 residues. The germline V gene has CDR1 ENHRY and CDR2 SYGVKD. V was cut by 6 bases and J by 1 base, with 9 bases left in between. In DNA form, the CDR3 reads TGTGCCATCAGACAGGTTTCGAACACTGAAGCTTTCTTT. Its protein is CAIRQVSNTEAFF.

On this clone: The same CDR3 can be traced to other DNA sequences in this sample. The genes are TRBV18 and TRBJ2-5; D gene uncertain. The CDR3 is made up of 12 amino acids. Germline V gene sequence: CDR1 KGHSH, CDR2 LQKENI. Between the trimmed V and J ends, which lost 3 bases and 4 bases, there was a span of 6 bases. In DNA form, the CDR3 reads TGTGCCAGCTCACCGAGTGGAGAGACCCAGTACTTC. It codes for CASSPSGETQYF.

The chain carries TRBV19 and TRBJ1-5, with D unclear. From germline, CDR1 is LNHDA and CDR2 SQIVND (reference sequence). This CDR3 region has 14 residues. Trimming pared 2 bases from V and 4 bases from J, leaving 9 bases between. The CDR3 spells CASSIPGENQPQHF. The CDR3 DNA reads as TGTGCCAGTAGTATACCCGGGGAAAATCAGCCCCAGCATTTT.

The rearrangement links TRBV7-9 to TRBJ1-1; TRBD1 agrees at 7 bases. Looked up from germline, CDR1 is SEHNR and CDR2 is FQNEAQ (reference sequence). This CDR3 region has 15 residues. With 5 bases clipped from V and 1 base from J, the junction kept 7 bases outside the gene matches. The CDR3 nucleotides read TGTGCCAGCAGCAACCCTGGGACAGCGAACACTGAAGCTTTCTTT. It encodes CASSNPGTANTEAFF.

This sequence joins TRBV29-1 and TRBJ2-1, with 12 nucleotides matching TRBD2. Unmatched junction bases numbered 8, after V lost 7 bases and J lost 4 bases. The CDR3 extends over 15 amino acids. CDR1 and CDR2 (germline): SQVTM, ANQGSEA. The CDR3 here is CSGIGLAGGYNEQFF. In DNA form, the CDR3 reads TGCAGCGGGATAGGGCTAGCGGGAGGGTACAATGAGCAGTTCTTC.

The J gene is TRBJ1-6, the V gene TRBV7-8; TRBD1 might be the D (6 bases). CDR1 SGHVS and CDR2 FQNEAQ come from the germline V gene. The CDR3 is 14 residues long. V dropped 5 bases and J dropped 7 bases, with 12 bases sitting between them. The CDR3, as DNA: TGTGCCAGCAGCCCCCGGGGGGGCAATTCACCCCTCCACTTT. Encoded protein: CASSPRGGNSPLHF. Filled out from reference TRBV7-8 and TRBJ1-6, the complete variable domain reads GAGVSQSPRYKVAKRGQDVALRCDPISGHVSLFWYQQALGQGPEFLTYFQNEAQLDKSGLPSDRFFAERPEGSVSTLKIQRTQQEDSAVYLCASSPRGGNSPLHFGNGTRLTVT.

CDR3 bases: TGTGCCAGCAGTGACCTTGGACTAGCGGTCCTATCCTACGAGCAGTACTTC. Protein product: CASSDLGLAVLSYEQYF. The chain joins TRBV2 to TRBJ2-7; TRBD2 agrees at 10 bases. J gave up 1 base and V 3 bases, and 9 bases lay outside the gene matches. The CDR3 is 17 residues long. The germline V gene has CDR1 SNHLY and CDR2 FYNNEI.

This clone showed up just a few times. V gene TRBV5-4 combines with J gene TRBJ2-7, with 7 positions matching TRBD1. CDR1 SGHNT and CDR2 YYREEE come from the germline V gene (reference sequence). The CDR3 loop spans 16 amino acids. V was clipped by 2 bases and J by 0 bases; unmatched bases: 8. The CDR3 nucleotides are TGTGCCAGCAGCTTCAACAGGGGCGCCATCTCCTACGAGCAGTACTTC. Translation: CASSFNRGAISYEQYF.

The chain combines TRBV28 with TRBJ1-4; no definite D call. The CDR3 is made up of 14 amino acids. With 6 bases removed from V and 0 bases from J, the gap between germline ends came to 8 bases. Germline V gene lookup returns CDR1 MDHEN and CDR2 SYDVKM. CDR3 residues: CASSRVATNEKLFF. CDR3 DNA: TGTGCCAGCAGCCGTGTTGCAACTAATGAAAAACTGTTTTTT.

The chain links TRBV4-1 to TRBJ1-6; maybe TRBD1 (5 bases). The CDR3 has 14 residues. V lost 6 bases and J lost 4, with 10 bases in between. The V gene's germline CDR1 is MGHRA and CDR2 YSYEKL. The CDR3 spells CASRDGTYNSPLHF. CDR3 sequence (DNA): TGCGCCAGCAGGGACGGGACTTATAATTCACCCCTCCACTTT.

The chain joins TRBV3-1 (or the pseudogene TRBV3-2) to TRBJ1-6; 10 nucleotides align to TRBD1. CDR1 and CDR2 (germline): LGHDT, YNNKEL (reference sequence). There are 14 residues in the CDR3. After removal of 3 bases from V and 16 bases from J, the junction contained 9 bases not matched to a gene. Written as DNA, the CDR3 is TGTGCCAGCAGCCAGGGGACAGGGGATTTCAATCTCCACTTT. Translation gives CASSQGTGDFNLHF.

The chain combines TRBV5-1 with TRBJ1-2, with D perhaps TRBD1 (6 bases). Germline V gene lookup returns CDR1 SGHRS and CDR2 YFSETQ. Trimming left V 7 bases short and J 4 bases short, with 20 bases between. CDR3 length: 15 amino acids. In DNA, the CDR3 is TGCGCCAGCGGACAACAGGGCGGAATTGGCTATGGCTACACCTTC. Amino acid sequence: CASGQQGGIGYGYTF. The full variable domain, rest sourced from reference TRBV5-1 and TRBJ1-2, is KAGVTQTPRYLIKTRGQQVTLSCSPISGHRSVSWYQQTPGQGLQFLFEYFSETQRNKGNFPGRFSGRQFSNSRSEMNVSTLELGDSALYLCASGQQGGIGYGYTFGSGTRLTVV.

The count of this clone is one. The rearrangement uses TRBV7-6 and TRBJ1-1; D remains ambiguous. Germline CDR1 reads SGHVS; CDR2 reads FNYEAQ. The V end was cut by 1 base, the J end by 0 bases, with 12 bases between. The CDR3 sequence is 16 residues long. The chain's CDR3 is CASSLGPRDLNTEAFF. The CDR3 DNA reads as TGTGCCAGCAGCTTAGGACCCCGGGATTTGAACACTGAAGCTTTCTTT.

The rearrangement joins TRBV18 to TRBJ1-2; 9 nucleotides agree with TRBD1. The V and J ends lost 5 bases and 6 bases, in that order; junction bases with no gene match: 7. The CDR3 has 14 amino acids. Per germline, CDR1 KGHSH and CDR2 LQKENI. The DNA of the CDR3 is TGTGCCAGCTCAGCGGGACAGGGAGTCGATGGCTACACCTTC. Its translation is CASSAGQGVDGYTF.

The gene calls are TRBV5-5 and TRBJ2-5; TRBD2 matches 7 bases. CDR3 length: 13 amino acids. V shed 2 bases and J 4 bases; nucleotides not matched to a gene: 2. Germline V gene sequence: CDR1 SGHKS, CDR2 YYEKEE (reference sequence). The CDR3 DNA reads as TGTGCCAGCAGCTTCGGGGGGAGAGAGACCCAGTACTTC. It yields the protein CASSFGGRETQYF. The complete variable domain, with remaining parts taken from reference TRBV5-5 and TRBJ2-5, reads DAGVTQSPTHLIKTRGQQVTLRCSPISGHKSVSWYQQVLGQGPQFIFQYYEKEERGRGNFPDRFSARQFPNYSSELNVNALLLGDSALYLCASSFGGRETQYFGPGTRLLVL.

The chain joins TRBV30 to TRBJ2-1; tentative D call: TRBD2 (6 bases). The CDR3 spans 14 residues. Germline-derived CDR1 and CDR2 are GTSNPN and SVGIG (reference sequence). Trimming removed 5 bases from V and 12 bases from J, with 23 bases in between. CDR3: CAWSIGSPGTSQFF. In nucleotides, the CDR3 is TGTGCCTGGTCAATCGGGAGTCCGGGGACCTCGCAGTTCTTC.

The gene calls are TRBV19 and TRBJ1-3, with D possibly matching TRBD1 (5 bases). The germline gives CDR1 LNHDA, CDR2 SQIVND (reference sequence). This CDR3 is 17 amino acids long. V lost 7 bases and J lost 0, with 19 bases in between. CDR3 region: CASTTTRTLRSGNTIYF. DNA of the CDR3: TGTGCCAGTACCACGACCAGGACACTCCGCTCTGGAAACACCATATATTTT.

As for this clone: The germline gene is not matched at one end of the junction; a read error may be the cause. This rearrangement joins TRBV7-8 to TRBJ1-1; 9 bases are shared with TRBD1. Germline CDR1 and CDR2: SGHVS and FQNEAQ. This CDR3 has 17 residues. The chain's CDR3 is CASSLAVQGAMNTEAFF. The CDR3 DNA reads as TGTGCCAGCAGCCTAGCAGTACAGGGGGCGATGAACACTGAAGCTTTCTTT.

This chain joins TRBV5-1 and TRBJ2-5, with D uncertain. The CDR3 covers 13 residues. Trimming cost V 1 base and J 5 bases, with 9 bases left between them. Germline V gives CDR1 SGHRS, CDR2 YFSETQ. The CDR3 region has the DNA TGCGCCAGCAGCTTGAGGAGCTGGGAGACCCAGTACTTC. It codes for CASSLRSWETQYF.

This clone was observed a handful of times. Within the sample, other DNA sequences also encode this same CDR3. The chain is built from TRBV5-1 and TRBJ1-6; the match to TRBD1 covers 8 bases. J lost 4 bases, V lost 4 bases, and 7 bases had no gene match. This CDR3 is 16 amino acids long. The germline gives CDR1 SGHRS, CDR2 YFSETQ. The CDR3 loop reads CASSLGTGDYNSPLHF. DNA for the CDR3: TGCGCCAGCAGCCTGGGGACAGGAGATTATAATTCACCCCTCCACTTT.

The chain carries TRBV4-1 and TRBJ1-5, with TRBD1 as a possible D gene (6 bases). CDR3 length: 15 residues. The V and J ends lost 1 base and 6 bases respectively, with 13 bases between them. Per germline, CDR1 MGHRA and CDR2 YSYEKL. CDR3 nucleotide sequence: TGCGCCAGCAGCCAAGCCGGGACAATCGTTCAGCCCCAGCATTTT. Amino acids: CASSQAGTIVQPQHF.

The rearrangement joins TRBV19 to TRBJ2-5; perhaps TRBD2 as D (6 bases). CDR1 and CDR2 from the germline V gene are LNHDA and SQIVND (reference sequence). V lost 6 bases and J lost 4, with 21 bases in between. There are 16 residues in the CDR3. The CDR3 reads CASSTTTTSWIETQYF. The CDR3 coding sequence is TGTGCCAGTAGCACAACGACGACTAGTTGGATAGAGACCCAGTACTTC.

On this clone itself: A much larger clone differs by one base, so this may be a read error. In nucleotides, the CDR3 is TGTGCCAGCAGTTTTCAGGGGAACACTGAAGCTTTCTTT. Protein: CASSFQGNTEAFF. The rearrangement links TRBV6-4 to TRBJ1-1; TRBD1 is a possible D gene (5 bases). The length of the CDR3 is 13 residues. V lost 5 bases to trimming and J lost 1 base, with 8 bases between them. From germline, CDR1 is MRHNA and CDR2 SNTAGT.

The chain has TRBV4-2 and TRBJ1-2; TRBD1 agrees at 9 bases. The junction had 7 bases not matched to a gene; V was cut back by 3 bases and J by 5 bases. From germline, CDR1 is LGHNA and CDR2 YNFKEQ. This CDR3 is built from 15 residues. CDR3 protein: CASSQEQGAVYGYTF. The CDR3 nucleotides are TGTGCCAGCAGCCAGGAACAGGGGGCTGTTTATGGCTACACCTTC.

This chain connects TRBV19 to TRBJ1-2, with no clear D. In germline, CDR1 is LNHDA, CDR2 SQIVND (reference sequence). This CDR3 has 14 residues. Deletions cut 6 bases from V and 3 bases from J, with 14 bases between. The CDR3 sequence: CASRPLGGDYGYTF. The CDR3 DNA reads TGTGCCAGTAGACCGCTCGGAGGAGACTATGGCTACACCTTC. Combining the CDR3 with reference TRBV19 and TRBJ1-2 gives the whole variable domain DGGITQSPKYLFRKEGQNVTLSCEQNLNHDAMYWYRQDPGQGLRLIYYSQIVNDFQKGDIAEGYSVSREKKESFPLTVTSAQKNPTAFYLCASRPLGGDYGYTFGSGTRLTVV.

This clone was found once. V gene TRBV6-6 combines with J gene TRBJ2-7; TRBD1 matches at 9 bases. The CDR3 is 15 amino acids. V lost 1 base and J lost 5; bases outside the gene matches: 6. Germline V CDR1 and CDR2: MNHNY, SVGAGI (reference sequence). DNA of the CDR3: TGTGCCAGCAGTTACTTCGGGACAGGGAACGACGAGCAGTACTTC. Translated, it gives CASSYFGTGNDEQYF.

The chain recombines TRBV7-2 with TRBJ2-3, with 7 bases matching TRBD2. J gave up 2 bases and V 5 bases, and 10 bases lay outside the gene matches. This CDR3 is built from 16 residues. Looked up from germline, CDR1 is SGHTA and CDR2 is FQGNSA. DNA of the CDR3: TGTGCCAGCAGCGTCAGCCTCGGGGGGAACACAGATACGCAGTATTTT. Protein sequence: CASSVSLGGNTDTQYF.

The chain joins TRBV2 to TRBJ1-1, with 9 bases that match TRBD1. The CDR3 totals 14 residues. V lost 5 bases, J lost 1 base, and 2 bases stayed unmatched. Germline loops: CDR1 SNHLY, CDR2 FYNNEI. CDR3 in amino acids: CASSRQGGNTEAFF. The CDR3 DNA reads TGTGCCAGCAGTCGACAGGGGGGGAACACTGAAGCTTTCTTT. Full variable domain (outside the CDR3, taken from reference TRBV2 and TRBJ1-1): EPEVTQTPSHQVTQMGQEVILRCVPISNHLYFYWYRQILGQKVEFLVSFYNNEISEKSEIFDDQFSVERPDGSNFTLKIRSTKLEDSAMYFCASSRQGGNTEAFFGQGTRLTVV.

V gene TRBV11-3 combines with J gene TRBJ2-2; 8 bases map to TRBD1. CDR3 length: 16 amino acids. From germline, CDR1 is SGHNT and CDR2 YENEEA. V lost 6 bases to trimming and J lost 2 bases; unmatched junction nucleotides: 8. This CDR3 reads CASSYSGTGNTGELFF. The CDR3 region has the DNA TGTGCCAGCAGTTATTCCGGGACAGGCAACACCGGGGAGCTGTTTTTT.

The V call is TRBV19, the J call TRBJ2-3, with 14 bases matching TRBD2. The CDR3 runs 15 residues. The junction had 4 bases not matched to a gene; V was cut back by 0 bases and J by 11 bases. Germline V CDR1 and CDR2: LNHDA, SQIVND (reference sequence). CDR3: CASSIETSGRAGQYF. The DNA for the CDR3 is TGTGCCAGTAGTATAGAGACTAGCGGGAGGGCCGGGCAGTATTTT.

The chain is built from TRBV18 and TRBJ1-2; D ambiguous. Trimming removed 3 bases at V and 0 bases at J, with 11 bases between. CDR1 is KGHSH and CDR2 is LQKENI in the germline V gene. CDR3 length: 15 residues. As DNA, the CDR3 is TGTGCCAGCTCACCCCGGGATACTTCTAACTATGGCTACACCTTC. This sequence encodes CASSPRDTSNYGYTF. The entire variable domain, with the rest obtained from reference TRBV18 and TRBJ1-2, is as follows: NAGVMQNPRHLVRRRGQEARLRCSPMKGHSHVYWYRQLPEEGLKFMVYLQKENIIDESGMPKERFSAEFPKEGPSILRIQQVVRGDSAAYFCASSPRDTSNYGYTFGSGTRLTVV.